These T cell receptor beta chains were read from a single sample in a study of tumor-infiltrating lymphocytes in primary liver carcinoma. Via MiXCR, TCRdb re-called the multiplex PCR reads, giving one row per CDR3 protein. The sample yields 330,000 or so distinct CDR3 sequences, almost 65% seen once. The sequencing input was peripheral blood. The receptors were gathered from a man aged 35-49 years with primary liver carcinoma and hepatitis B virus infection. Both conserved end residues are part of each CDR3. The D gene is left open where the match is weak. A clone size is listed for some rows: how often the clone was seen (once, few, many), or a class if it is expanded.

d_call,clone_size,j_call,v_call,cdr3_nt,cdr3_aa
NA,NA,TRBJ2-1,TRBV5-1,TGCGCCAGCAGCTTGAACGGGGGATCCTACAATGAGCAGTTCTTC,CASSLNGGSYNEQFF
NA,NA,TRBJ2-5,TRBV11-1,TGTGCCAGCAGCTTTGACCGTGGGATCCAGTACTTC,CASSFDRGIQYF
NA,once,TRBJ1-3,TRBV10-3,TGTGCCATCACTGGTCACGGAAACACCATATATTTT,CAITGHGNTIYF
NA,NA,TRBJ2-1,TRBV11-3,TGTGCCAGCAGCTCTTTGGGGAGTGATGAGCAGTTCTTC,CASSSLGSDEQFF
TRBD1,NA,TRBJ2-2,TRBV11-2,TGTGCCGGCAGCTTAGCAGGCAGGGGGAACATCGGGGAGCTGTTTTTT,CAGSLAGRGNIGELFF
NA,NA,TRBJ2-2,TRBV11-3,TGTGCCAGCAGCGTACCAGGGTCCTGGGAGCTGTTTTTT,CASSVPGSWELFF
NA,NA,TRBJ2-3,TRBV5-5,TGTGCCAGCAGCCCCAATAAGAGGAGGACAGATACGCAGTATTTT,CASSPNKRRTDTQYF
NA,NA,TRBJ2-7,TRBV6-2/TRBV6-3,TGTGCCAGCAGTTACGACCGGGACGGAACCTACGAGCAGTACTTC,CASSYDRDGTYEQYF
NA,few,TRBJ1-5,TRBV12-3/TRBV12-4,TGTGCCAGCAGTCTGACGGGGGGATCAAATCAGCCCCAGCATTTT,CASSLTGGSNQPQHF
TRBD2,NA,TRBJ2-5,TRBV11-2,TGTGGCAGCAGCTCGACCGGGACTATAGCCGAGACCCAGTACTTC,CGSSSTGTIAETQYF
NA,medium-sized,TRBJ2-7,TRBV11-2,TGTGCCAGCAGTTATTTCGACGAGCAGTACTTC,CASSYFDEQYF
TRBD1,NA,TRBJ1-5,TRBV28,TGTGCCAGCAGGACGGACAGGGACTATGAGGCCCAGCATTTT,CASRTDRDYEAQHF
TRBD2,NA,TRBJ2-2,TRBV5-4,TGTGCCACCAGCACTAGCGGGAGAGGGGCCGGGGAGCTGTTTTTT,CATSTSGRGAGELFF
NA,few,TRBJ1-1,TRBV7-9,TGTGCCAGCACCGAAGCTACAGGAATAACTGAAGGTTTCTTT,CASTEATGITEGFF
NA,NA,TRBJ2-3,TRBV6-5,TGTGCCAGCAGCCGCGAAGCCACTAGCTCCAGCATAGATACTCAGTATTTT,CASSREATSSSIDTQYF
TRBD1,NA,TRBJ1-2,TRBV4-2,TGTGCCGGCAGCCAAGCAACCCGGGACAGTAACTATGGCTACACCTTC,CAGSQATRDSNYGYTF
NA,NA,TRBJ2-5,TRBV5-4,TGTGTCAGCAGCTTGGATCCGGGGGAAGAGACCCGGTACTTC,CVSSLDPGEETRYF
NA,NA,TRBJ2-5,TRBV11-2,TGTGTCAGCAATCAACTAGTGGGAGAGACCCAGTACTTC,CVSNQLVGETQYF
TRBD1,NA,TRBJ2-2,TRBV11-3,TGTTCCAGCAGCTTAGTGACAGGGTCGGGCGGGGAGCTGTTTTTT,CSSSLVTGSGGELFF
NA,NA,TRBJ2-5,TRBV29-1,TGCAGCGTATGGGCTTGTGGGAGCCAAGAGACCCAGTACTTC,CSVWACGSQETQYF
TRBD1,NA,TRBJ2-2,TRBV7-9,TGTGCCAACAGTCGACAGGGGGTCGGGGAGCTGTTTTTT,CANSRQGVGELFF
TRBD1,NA,TRBJ2-7,TRBV11-2,TGTGCCAGCAGCCCTACCAGGGACAGGAGACAACACGAGCACTACTTC,CASSPTRDRRQHEHYF
NA,NA,TRBJ2-7,TRBV4-1,TGCGCCAGCAGCCCTGGTGGGGGCAGTGGGCGATACGAGCAGTACTTC,CASSPGGGSGRYEQYF
TRBD2,few,TRBJ2-7,TRBV5-4,TGTGCCAGCAGCCCACGGGGGGTAGCGGGCGATAACTACGAGCAGTACTTC,CASSPRGVAGDNYEQYF
NA,few,TRBJ1-5,TRBV16,TGTGCCAGCAGCCAATTTTCCGGAACTAATCAGCCCCAGCATTTT,CASSQFSGTNQPQHF
TRBD2,few,TRBJ2-1,TRBV7-9,TGTGCCAGCAGGCCCACCCCCCTAGCGGGAGGAGGGTACAATGAGCAGTTCTTC,CASRPTPLAGGGYNEQFF